The rows below give T cell receptor beta chains drawn from one sample of a study of persistence of HIV-infected CD4 T cells. These receptors are not linked to any known antigen. Measured with immunoSEQ multiplex PCR; TCRdb has only the in-frame clones, and not every one. Here the sample spans tens of thousands of clones, about 80% being singletons. Sequenced material: CD4+ T cells sorted from PBMCs after roughly 20-hour stimulation, taken from a patient who received antiretroviral therapy. These receptors were collected from an adult man with HIV who was CMV-seropositive. Both conserved end residues are part of each CDR3. D genes are given only for firm matches. Size tells how often a clone was seen (once, few, many) or the class of an expanded clone, and some rows leave it out.

V,size,J,D,CDR3,DNA
TRBV10-3,-,TRBJ1-1,-,CAISEGTTLNTEAFF,TGTGCCATCAGTGAGGGAACAACCCTGAACACTGAAGCTTTCTTT
TRBV14,-,TRBJ2-3,-,CASSQDGRSYTQYF,TGTGCCAGCAGCCAAGATGGACGCTCTTATACGCAGTATTTT
TRBV9,-,TRBJ1-1,-,CASSVGGENTEAFF,TGTGCCAGCAGCGTAGGAGGGGAGAACACTGAAGCTTTCTTT
TRBV7-2,-,TRBJ2-2,-,CASSLVGSANTGELFF,TGTGCCAGCAGCTTAGTAGGCAGCGCGAACACCGGGGAGCTGTTTTTT
TRBV6-2/TRBV6-3,-,TRBJ2-7,-,CASSPRTSRDRASYEQYF,TGTGCCAGCAGTCCCAGGACTAGCCGGGACAGGGCGTCCTACGAGCAGTACTTC
TRBV4-1,-,TRBJ1-2,-,CASSSRRTAGPSGYTF,TGCGCCAGCAGCTCGCGTCGGACTGCGGGGCCTTCTGGCTACACCTTC
TRBV7-6,-,TRBJ1-4,TRBD1,CASSPNRGNNEKLFF,TGTGCCAGCAGCCCGAACAGGGGTAATAATGAAAAACTGTTTTTT
TRBV24-1,-,TRBJ2-3,-,CATSDAGKLGTQYF,TGTGCCACCAGTGACGCCGGAAAGTTGGGTACGCAGTATTTT
TRBV28,-,TRBJ2-7,-,CASRVLPYEQYF,TGTGCCAGCAGAGTTCTACCCTACGAGCAGTACTTC
TRBV3-1/TRBV3-2,-,TRBJ1-1,-,CASSPRAVKDTEAFF,TGTGCCAGCAGCCCCAGGGCGGTAAAGGACACTGAAGCTTTCTTT
TRBV6-2/TRBV6-3,-,TRBJ1-1,-,CASSYEAPTVTEAFF,TGTGCCAGCAGTTATGAAGCCCCGACGGTCACTGAAGCTTTCTTT
TRBV18,-,TRBJ1-1,TRBD1,CASSPSGQGVTFF,TGTGCCAGCTCACCATCCGGACAGGGGGTTACTTTCTTT
TRBV7-9,-,TRBJ1-2,TRBD1,CASSRDRNNYGYTF,TGTGCCAGCAGCCGGGACAGAAATAACTATGGCTACACCTTC
TRBV19,-,TRBJ2-1,-,CASSIWGSSYNEQFF,TGTGCCAGTAGTATCTGGGGGAGCTCCTACAATGAGCAGTTCTTC
TRBV6-5,-,TRBJ2-5,TRBD2,CASRTPAGGLETQYF,TGTGCCAGCAGGACCCCAGCGGGAGGGCTAGAGACCCAGTACTTC
TRBV5-1,-,TRBJ1-5,TRBD1,CASSLGQGGNQPQHF,TGCGCCAGCAGCTTGGGACAGGGTGGCAATCAGCCCCAGCATTTT
TRBV29-1,few,TRBJ2-2,-,CSVEVNRVAGELFF,TGCAGCGTTGAAGTTAATCGGGTCGCCGGGGAGCTGTTTTTT
TRBV18,-,TRBJ1-5,TRBD1,CASSPIPPGQGNQPQHF,TGTGCCAGCTCACCTATACCGCCGGGACAGGGTAATCAGCCCCAGCATTTT
TRBV19,few,TRBJ2-1,-,CASNPGSSYNEQFF,TGTGCCAGTAATCCCGGGAGCTCCTACAATGAGCAGTTCTTC
TRBV10-1,-,TRBJ1-1,TRBD1,CASSARGASTEAFF,TGCGCCAGCAGTGCCAGGGGGGCAAGCACTGAAGCTTTCTTT
TRBV19,-,TRBJ1-1,-,CASSSPAMNTEAFF,TGTGCCAGTAGTAGCCCGGCCATGAACACTGAAGCTTTCTTT
TRBV7-7,-,TRBJ2-5,-,CASSISSGLYQETQYF,TGTGCTAGCAGCATATCCTCGGGACTCTACCAAGAGACCCAGTACTTC
TRBV4-1,-,TRBJ1-6,TRBD1,CASSLQQGPLHF,TGCGCCAGCAGCTTACAACAGGGGCCCCTCCACTTT
TRBV30,once,TRBJ1-1,-,CAWRDFGRVTEAFF,TGTGCCTGGAGGGACTTTGGCAGGGTCACTGAAGCTTTCTTT
TRBV30,few,TRBJ1-6,-,CAWSVTGPRNSPLHF,TGTGCCTGGAGTGTAACCGGGCCTCGCAATTCACCCCTCCACTTT
TRBV5-6,-,TRBJ2-5,-,CASSFDIQETQYF,TGTGCCAGCAGCTTCGACATTCAAGAGACCCAGTACTTC
TRBV2,-,TRBJ2-1,-,CASSTQGNFNNEQFF,TGTGCCAGCAGTACACAGGGTAACTTCAACAATGAGCAGTTCTTC
TRBV11-3,-,TRBJ2-5,-,CASSVSVGGTQETQYF,TGTGCCAGCAGCGTCAGCGTGGGGGGGACACAAGAGACCCAGTACTTC
TRBV18,-,TRBJ1-1,TRBD1,CASSHGTVEAFF,TGTGCCAGCTCGCATGGGACAGTTGAAGCTTTCTTT
TRBV18,-,TRBJ1-6,TRBD1,CASSPGQTNSPLHF,TGTGCCAGCTCACCGGGACAGACCAATTCACCCCTCCACTTT
TRBV9,few,TRBJ2-2,-,CASSAPSGGTGELFF,TGTGCCAGCAGCGCCCCCTCCGGCGGCACCGGGGAGCTGTTTTTT
TRBV6-1,-,TRBJ2-7,TRBD1,CASSEGISRGPISYEQYF,TGTGCCAGCAGTGAAGGTATTTCCAGGGGGCCCATCTCCTACGAGCAGTACTTC
TRBV4-2,-,TRBJ1-1,-,CASTDSGRINTEAFF,TGTGCCAGCACCGATTCAGGACGGATCAACACTGAAGCTTTCTTT
TRBV2,-,TRBJ2-1,TRBD2,CASSATSGSGNEQFF,TGTGCCAGCAGCGCAACTAGCGGGAGTGGGAATGAGCAGTTCTTC
TRBV30,-,TRBJ2-7,-,CAWRWRASYEQYF,TGTGCCTGGAGGTGGAGGGCCTCCTACGAGCAGTACTTC
TRBV4-3,-,TRBJ2-2,-,CASSQGLDWKNTGELFF,TGCGCCAGCAGCCAAGGGCTAGACTGGAAGAACACCGGGGAGCTGTTTTTT
TRBV18,-,TRBJ1-1,-,CASSPGRNTEAFF,TGTGCCAGCTCACCGGGGAGGAACACTGAAGCTTTCTTT
TRBV5-1,once,TRBJ2-7,-,CASSLLDGFSYEQYF,TGCGCCAGCAGCTTGCTGGACGGCTTCTCCTACGAGCAGTACTTC
TRBV3-1/TRBV3-2,-,TRBJ2-1,-,CASSPFRVYNEQFF,TGTGCCAGCAGCCCCTTTAGGGTCTACAATGAGCAGTTCTTC
TRBV5-4,many,TRBJ1-3,-,CASSGGGSGNTIYF,TGTGCCAGCAGCGGAGGGGGTTCTGGAAACACCATATATTTT
TRBV6-4,-,TRBJ2-4,TRBD2,CASREWDYLAKNIQYF,TGTGCCAGCAGAGAATGGGACTATTTAGCCAAAAACATTCAGTACTTC
TRBV5-6,-,TRBJ1-2,TRBD1,CASSAAGTGMPSGYTF,TGTGCCAGCAGCGCTGCCGGGACAGGGATGCCATCCGGCTACACCTTC
TRBV6-6,-,TRBJ1-2,-,CASSYSRREGYTF,TGTGCCAGCAGTTACTCTAGACGGGAGGGCTACACCTTC
TRBV19,-,TRBJ1-2,-,CASSMPYYGYTF,TGTGCCAGTAGTATGCCATACTATGGCTACACCTTC
TRBV3-1/TRBV3-2,-,TRBJ1-4,-,CASSLQGREKLFF,TGTGCCAGCAGCCTTCAGGGTAGGGAAAAACTGTTTTTT
TRBV7-8,-,TRBJ1-2,-,CASSLMSSNYGYTF,TGTGCCAGCAGCTTGATGTCCTCTAACTATGGCTACACCTTC
TRBV2,-,TRBJ1-2,-,CASSEEEGYGYTF,TGTGCCAGCAGTGAAGAGGAAGGCTATGGCTACACCTTC